A single sample is the source of the 27 T cell receptor beta chains below, sequenced in a study of T cells in narcolepsy. The protocol was immunoSEQ multiplex PCR, while the TCRdb copy is restricted to in-frame clones and leaves out a portion. The sample records roughly 25,000 clones, around 85% being singletons. The material sequenced was CD45RA- memory CD4+ T cells from PBMCs. These receptors all stem from a human donor with narcolepsy.

The rearrangement links TRBV5-4 to TRBJ2-1; perhaps TRBD1 as D (5 bases). Looked up from germline, CDR1 is SGHNT and CDR2 is YYREEE (reference sequence). Trimming cost V 5 bases and J 4 bases, with 10 bases left between them. The CDR3 is 13 residues long. CDR3 protein: CASRTDSYNEQFF. CDR3 in DNA: TGTGCCAGCAGAACTGACAGTTACAATGAGCAGTTCTTC.

V gene TRBV21-1 combines with J gene TRBJ1-5; whether TRBD1, the table's D call, matches the DNA was not checked. TRBV21-1 is a documented pseudogene. CDR3 size: 16 residues. CDR3 bases: TGTGCCAGCAGCCTTTCGGCACAGGGCCTTGGTCAGCCCCAGCATTTT. This gives the protein CASSLSAQGLGQPQHF.

The rearrangement links TRBV27 to TRBJ2-1, with TRBD2 matching over 11 bases. CDR1 is MNHEY and CDR2 is SMNVEV in the germline V gene (reference sequence). V lost 2 bases and J lost 8; bases outside the gene matches: 17. There are 19 residues in the CDR3. The CDR3 loop reads CASSLMLLGLAGGIDEQFF. CDR3 bases: TGTGCCAGCAGTTTAATGCTTTTGGGGCTAGCGGGAGGTATAGATGAGCAGTTCTTC.

This chain uses TRBV7-9 with TRBJ2-3; D is uncertain. CDR3 size: 13 residues. Trimming stripped 5 bases from V and 3 bases from J, with 9 bases between. Germline V gene lookup returns CDR1 SEHNR and CDR2 FQNEAQ (reference sequence). CDR3 loop: CASSPGFTDTQYF. The CDR3 DNA reads TGTGCCAGCAGCCCCGGGTTTACAGATACGCAGTATTTT.

This clone was seen a handful of times. The chain carries TRBV6-6 and TRBJ1-4; D might be TRBD1 (6 bases). Per germline, CDR1 MNHNY and CDR2 SVGAGI (reference sequence). Trimming took off 5 bases at V and 0 bases at J, with 13 bases between the two ends. This CDR3 contains 16 residues. The DNA for the CDR3 is TGTGCCAGCAGTAGGGGGGGACTGGCAACTAATGAAAAACTGTTTTTT. It specifies CASSRGGLATNEKLFF.

V and J are TRBV4-2 and TRBJ2-7, with TRBD2 matching over 11 bases. This CDR3 contains 17 residues. Germline trimming cut 1 base from V and 0 bases from J; bases unmatched to any gene: 5. The V gene's germline CDR1 is LGHNA and CDR2 YNFKEQ. DNA for the CDR3: TGTGCCAGCAGCCAAGTCCCTAGCGGGGGGAGCTCCTACGAGCAGTACTTC. This codes for CASSQVPSGGSSYEQYF.

The chain combines TRBV5-1 with TRBJ1-4; D is undetermined. The germline V gene has CDR1 SGHRS and CDR2 YFSETQ. The V end lost 0 bases, the J end lost 0 bases, and 9 bases lay between the germline ends. The length of the CDR3 is 16 residues. For the CDR3, the DNA is TGCGCCAGCAGCTTGGAACAGTCTGCAACTAATGAAAAACTGTTTTTT. Amino acid sequence: CASSLEQSATNEKLFF.

The chain is built from TRBV28 and TRBJ2-3; 8 nucleotides match TRBD1. Germline-derived CDR1 and CDR2 are MDHEN and SYDVKM. The CDR3 is 15 amino acids. V gave up 6 bases and J gave up 3 bases; unmatched junction bases: 8. For the CDR3, the DNA is TGTGCCAGCAGGGACGGACAGGGAGGAACAGATACGCAGTATTTT. Protein sequence: CASRDGQGGTDTQYF.

The chain is built from TRBV30 and TRBJ2-7, with TRBD2 as a possible D gene (5 bases). Germline values: CDR1 GTSNPN, CDR2 SVGIG (reference sequence). This CDR3 is built from 15 residues. With 4 bases removed from V and 12 bases from J, the gap between germline ends came to 28 bases. The CDR3 protein is CAWTANSLAFRDLYF. CDR3 DNA: TGTGCCTGGACGGCCAACTCCCTAGCTTTCCGCGATTTGTACTTC. Together with reference TRBV30 and TRBJ2-7, the CDR3 gives the full variable domain: SQTIHQWPATLVQPVGSPLSLECTVEGTSNPNLYWYRQAAGRGLQLLFYSVGIGQISSEVPQNLSASRPQDRQFILSSKKLLLSDSGFYLCAWTANSLAFRDLYFGPGTRLTVT.

The chain combines TRBV27 with TRBJ2-7, with TRBD1 matching over 10 bases. Trimming took 5 bases from V and 2 from J; bases not matched to a gene: 6. This CDR3 is built from 15 residues. Germline assignment: CDR1 MNHEY and CDR2 SMNVEV (reference sequence). The CDR3 DNA follows: TGTGCCAGCAGTAGGGGGACAGGGGAAGCCTACGAGCAGTACTTC. Its protein is CASSRGTGEAYEQYF.

Judged by abundance, this clone is medium-sized. This chain links TRBV25-1 with TRBJ1-2; D gene uncertain. This CDR3 has 15 residues. Germline CDR1 reads MGHDK; CDR2 reads SYGVNS. V lost 2 bases and J 6 bases, leaving 16 bases between the germline ends. The CDR3 DNA follows: TGTGCCAGCAGTGAAACCTCAGGTTGGGCTAATGGCTACACCTTC. This sequence encodes CASSETSGWANGYTF.

V usage is TRBV5-1 and J usage is TRBJ2-5, with 8 bases matching TRBD2. The J call may be wrong; the DNA end is better matched by TRBJ2-7. CDR1 SGHRS and CDR2 YFSETQ come from the germline V gene. The CDR3 has 14 residues. The CDR3 loop is CASRPGLAGYEQYF. CDR3 DNA: TGCGCCAGCAGACCTGGACTAGCCGGCTACGAGCAGTACTTC.

The gene calls are TRBV5-1 and TRBJ2-7, with 8 nucleotides matching TRBD2. J was trimmed by 4 bases and V by 0 bases; bases with no gene match: 6. This CDR3 region has 15 residues. The germline CDR1 and CDR2 sequences are SGHRS and YFSETQ. CDR3 coding DNA: TGCGCCAGCAGCTTGGTGTTTGAGCGGGAGTACGAGCAGTACTTC. It encodes CASSLVFEREYEQYF. Based on the CDR3 plus reference TRBV5-1 and TRBJ2-7, the full variable domain is KAGVTQTPRYLIKTRGQQVTLSCSPISGHRSVSWYQQTPGQGLQFLFEYFSETQRNKGNFPGRFSGRQFSNSRSEMNVSTLELGDSALYLCASSLVFEREYEQYFGPGTRLTVT.

J is TRBJ2-5 and V is TRBV4-2; the match to TRBD1 covers 7 bases. The V and J ends lost 3 bases and 4 bases, in that order; junction bases with no gene match: 5. This CDR3 is built from 14 residues. Per the germline V gene, CDR1 is LGHNA and CDR2 is YNFKEQ. In DNA, the CDR3 is TGTGCCAGCAGCCAGGATAGGGGGCCAGAGACCCAGTACTTC. Amino acids: CASSQDRGPETQYF.

Regarding this clone: Sequence at one end of the junction differs from germline and may be a read error. The rearrangement links TRBV11-3 to TRBJ2-7, with 11 nucleotides matching TRBD2. This CDR3 comprises 15 residues. Germline CDR1 and CDR2: SGHNT and YENEEA. The CDR3 DNA is TGTGCCAGCAGCCCCCGGTCCGGGACTAGCGGCACTATTCACTTC. Translation gives CASSPRSGTSGTIHF.

The chain is built from TRBV21-1 and TRBJ2-1; the D call in the table, TRBD1, was not verified against the DNA. TRBV21-1 is classified as a pseudogene. The CDR3 loop spans 17 amino acids. The CDR3 sequence: CASSKGFQGSPYNEQFF. The DNA for the CDR3 is TGTGCCAGCAGCAAAGGCTTCCAGGGGAGCCCCTACAATGAGCAGTTCTTC.

The gene calls are TRBV6-5 and TRBJ1-6; D is undetermined. The CDR3 is made up of 16 amino acids. V dropped 0 bases and J dropped 5 bases, with 11 bases sitting between them. The germline gives CDR1 MNHEY, CDR2 SVGAGI. The DNA for the CDR3 is TGTGCCAGCAGTTACTCGTCCAGAGGGAATAATTCACCCCTCCACTTT. Translation gives CASSYSSRGNNSPLHF.

J is TRBJ2-4 and V is TRBV29-1; D ambiguous. CDR3 length: 14 amino acids. V was cut by 5 bases and J by 1 base, with 12 bases left in between. Germline V gene lookup returns CDR1 SQVTM and CDR2 ANQGSEA. In DNA form, the CDR3 reads TGCAGCGTTCGGGTGGCGCTGGCCAAAAACATTCAGTACTTC. This codes for CSVRVALAKNIQYF.

The rearrangement uses TRBV4-2 and TRBJ2-3; 9 positions match TRBD2. The CDR3 is 17 residues long. Germline lookup yields CDR1 LGHNA and CDR2 YNFKEQ. J gave up 5 bases and V 4 bases, and 13 bases lay outside the gene matches. The CDR3 spells CASSRAGASGNIDTQYF. The CDR3, as DNA: TGTGCCAGCAGCCGGGCGGGGGCTAGCGGGAATATAGATACGCAGTATTTT.

The V gene is TRBV7-2, the J gene TRBJ1-2, with 11 bases lining up with TRBD1. The V and J ends lost 3 bases and 2 bases, in that order; junction bases with no gene match: 2. The CDR3 has 15 amino acids. Germline assignment: CDR1 SGHTA and CDR2 FQGNSA. The CDR3 coding sequence is TGTGCCAGCAGCTTCGGGACAGGGGGAAACTATGGCTACACCTTC. Translation: CASSFGTGGNYGYTF.

V is TRBV11-3 and J is TRBJ1-1; D gene uncertain. In germline, CDR1 is SGHNT, CDR2 YENEEA. The CDR3 covers 13 residues. Trimming shortened V by 4 bases and J by 4 bases, and 10 bases separated the two germline ends. This CDR3 is CASSSRRGTEAFF. The CDR3 DNA reads as TGTGCCAGCAGCTCCCGGCGAGGCACTGAAGCTTTCTTT.

This clone appeared a single time. The V gene is TRBV6-5, the J gene TRBJ2-5, with TRBD2 matching 7 bases. Germline V lookup: CDR1 MNHEY, CDR2 SVGAGI. J was trimmed by 5 bases and V by 0 bases; bases with no gene match: 9. This CDR3 has 16 residues. CDR3 bases: TGTGCCAGCAGTTACTCAAGATTAGCGGGTGTGGAGACCCAGTACTTC. This translates into CASSYSRLAGVETQYF.

The CDR3 DNA sequence: TGTGCCAGTAGTTCCCTAGCGGGGAGTGAGCAGTTCTTC. This encodes CASSSLAGSEQFF. This chain links TRBV19 with TRBJ2-1; 9 bases are shared with TRBD2. CDR1 is LNHDA, CDR2 SQIVND, per germline (reference sequence). The CDR3 consists of 13 residues. The V gene end was trimmed by 5 bases and the J gene end by 9 bases; junction bases not matched to a gene: 5.

The chain links TRBV7-2 to TRBJ2-7; D is unresolved. V was cut by 6 bases and J by 4 bases, with 7 bases left in between. The CDR3 is 11 residues long. The germline CDR1 and CDR2 sequences are SGHTA and FQGNSA. In DNA form, the CDR3 reads TGTGCCAGCAGTCAGGCGTACGAGCAGTACTTC. The encoded protein is CASSQAYEQYF.

The gene calls are TRBV7-3 and TRBJ2-1, with D perhaps matching TRBD2 (6 bases). V was pared by 1 base and J by 6 bases, with 10 bases between. Germline CDR1 and CDR2: SGHTA and FQGTGA. This CDR3 has 14 residues. CDR3 sequence reads: CASSLIGRSNEQFF. The CDR3, as DNA: TGTGCCAGCAGCTTAATCGGGAGAAGCAATGAGCAGTTCTTC.

The table lists this clone with a few counts. This chain joins TRBV30 and TRBJ1-6; 7 bases map to TRBD1. The germline V gene has CDR1 GTSNPN and CDR2 SVGIG (reference sequence). The CDR3 loop spans 16 amino acids. V trimming: 3 bases; J trimming: 8 bases; junction bases outside the gene matches: 13. The CDR3 is CAWRMTGRINHSPLHF. As DNA, the CDR3 is TGTGCCTGGAGGATGACAGGGAGAATTAACCATTCACCCCTCCACTTT.

The chain uses TRBV6-1 and TRBJ2-7; TRBD1 agrees at 7 bases. Trimming took 4 bases from V and 1 from J; bases not matched to a gene: 13. CDR1 is MNHNS, CDR2 SASEGT, per germline. The CDR3 consists of 17 residues. This CDR3 reads CASSVGQFLSMSYEQYF. In DNA, the CDR3 is TGTGCCAGCAGTGTGGGACAGTTCCTAAGTATGTCCTACGAGCAGTACTTC.